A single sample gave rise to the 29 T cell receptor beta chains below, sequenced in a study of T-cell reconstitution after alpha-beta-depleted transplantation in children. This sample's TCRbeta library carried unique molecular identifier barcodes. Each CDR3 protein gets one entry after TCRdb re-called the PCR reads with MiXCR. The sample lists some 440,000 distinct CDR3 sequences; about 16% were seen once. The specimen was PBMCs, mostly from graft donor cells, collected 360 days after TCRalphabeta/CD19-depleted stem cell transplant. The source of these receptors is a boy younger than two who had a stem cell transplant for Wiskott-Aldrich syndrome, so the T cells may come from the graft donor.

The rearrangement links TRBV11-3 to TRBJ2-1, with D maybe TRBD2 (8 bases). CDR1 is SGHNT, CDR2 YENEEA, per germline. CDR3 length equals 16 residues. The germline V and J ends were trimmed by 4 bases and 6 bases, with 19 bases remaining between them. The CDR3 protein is CASSSAPGRGPNEQFF. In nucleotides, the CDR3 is TGTGCCAGCAGCTCAGCCCCCGGGAGGGGGCCCAATGAGCAGTTCTTC.

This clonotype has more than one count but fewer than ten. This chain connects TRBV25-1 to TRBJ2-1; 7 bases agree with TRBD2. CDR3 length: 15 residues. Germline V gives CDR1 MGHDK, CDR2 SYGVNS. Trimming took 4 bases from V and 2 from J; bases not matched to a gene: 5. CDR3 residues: CASSADSGPYNEQFF. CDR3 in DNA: TGTGCCAGCAGTGCCGATAGCGGGCCCTACAATGAGCAGTTCTTC. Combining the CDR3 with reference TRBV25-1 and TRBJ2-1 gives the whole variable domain EADIYQTPRYLVIGTGKKITLECSQTMGHDKMYWYQQDPGMELHLIHYSYGVNSTEKGDLSSESTVSRIRTEHFPLTLESARPSHTSQYLCASSADSGPYNEQFFGPGTRLTVL.

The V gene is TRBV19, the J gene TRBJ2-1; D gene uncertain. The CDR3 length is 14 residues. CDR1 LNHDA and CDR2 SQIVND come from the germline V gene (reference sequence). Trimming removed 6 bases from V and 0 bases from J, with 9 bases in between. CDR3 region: CASSPLSSYNEQFF. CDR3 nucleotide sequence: TGTGCCAGTAGCCCCCTGAGCTCCTACAATGAGCAGTTCTTC. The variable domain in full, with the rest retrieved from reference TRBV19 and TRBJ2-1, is DGGITQSPKYLFRKEGQNVTLSCEQNLNHDAMYWYRQDPGQGLRLIYYSQIVNDFQKGDIAEGYSVSREKKESFPLTVTSAQKNPTAFYLCASSPLSSYNEQFFGPGTRLTVL.

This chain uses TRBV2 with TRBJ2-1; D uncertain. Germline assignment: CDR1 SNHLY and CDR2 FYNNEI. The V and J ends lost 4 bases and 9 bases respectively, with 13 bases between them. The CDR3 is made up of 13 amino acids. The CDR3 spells CASSVTAWSEQFF. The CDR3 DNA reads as TGTGCCAGCAGTGTCACAGCATGGAGTGAGCAGTTCTTC.

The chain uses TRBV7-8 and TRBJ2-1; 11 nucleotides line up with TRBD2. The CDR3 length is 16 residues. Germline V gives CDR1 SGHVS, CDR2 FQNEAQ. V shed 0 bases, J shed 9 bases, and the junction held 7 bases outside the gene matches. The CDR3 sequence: CASSLARTSGGAEQFF. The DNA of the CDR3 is TGTGCCAGCAGCTTAGCGCGTACTAGCGGGGGTGCTGAGCAGTTCTTC. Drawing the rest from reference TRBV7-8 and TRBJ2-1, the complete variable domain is GAGVSQSPRYKVAKRGQDVALRCDPISGHVSLFWYQQALGQGPEFLTYFQNEAQLDKSGLPSDRFFAERPEGSVSTLKIQRTQQEDSAVYLCASSLARTSGGAEQFFGPGTRLTVL.

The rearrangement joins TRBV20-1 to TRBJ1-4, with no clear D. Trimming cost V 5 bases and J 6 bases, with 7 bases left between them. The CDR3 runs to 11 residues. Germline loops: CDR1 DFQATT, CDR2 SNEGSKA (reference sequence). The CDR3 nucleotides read TGCAGTGCTGGCCAAGATGAAAAACTGTTTTTT. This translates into CSAGQDEKLFF.

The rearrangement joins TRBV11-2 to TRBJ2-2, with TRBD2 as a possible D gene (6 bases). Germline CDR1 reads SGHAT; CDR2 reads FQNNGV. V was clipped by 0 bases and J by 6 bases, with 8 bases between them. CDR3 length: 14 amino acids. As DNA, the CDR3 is TGTGCCAGCAGCTTAGAGCCGGGAGCCGGGGAGCTGTTTTTT. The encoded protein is CASSLEPGAGELFF.

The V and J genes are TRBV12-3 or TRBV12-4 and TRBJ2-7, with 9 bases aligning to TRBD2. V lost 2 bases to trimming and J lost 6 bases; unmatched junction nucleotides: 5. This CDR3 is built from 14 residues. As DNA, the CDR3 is TGTGCCAGCAGTTTACAACCGGGACTAGCCGAGCAGTACTTC. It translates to CASSLQPGLAEQYF.

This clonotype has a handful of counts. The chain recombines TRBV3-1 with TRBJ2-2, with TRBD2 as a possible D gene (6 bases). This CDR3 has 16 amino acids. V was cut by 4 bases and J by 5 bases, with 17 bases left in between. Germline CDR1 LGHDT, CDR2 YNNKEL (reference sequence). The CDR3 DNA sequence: TGTGCCAGCAGCCCGGTCTTTTTTGCGGGGACCGGGGAGCTGTTTTTT. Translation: CASSPVFFAGTGELFF.

The CDR3 DNA reads as TGTGCCAGCAGGCTGGGGGGTACGGTACATGAGCAGTTCTTC. Its protein product is CASRLGGTVHEQFF. The gene calls are TRBV6-1 and TRBJ2-1; TRBD2 might be the D (6 bases). Germline assignment: CDR1 MNHNS and CDR2 SASEGT. Trimming cost V 6 bases and J 8 bases, with 17 bases left between them. The CDR3 length is 14 residues.

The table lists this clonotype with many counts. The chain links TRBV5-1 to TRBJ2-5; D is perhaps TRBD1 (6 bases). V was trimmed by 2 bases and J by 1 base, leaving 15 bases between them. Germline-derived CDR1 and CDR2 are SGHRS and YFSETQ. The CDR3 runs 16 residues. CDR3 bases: TGCGCCAGCAGCTTAGATCCGGGACACCGCCAAGAGACCCAGTACTTC. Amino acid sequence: CASSLDPGHRQETQYF.

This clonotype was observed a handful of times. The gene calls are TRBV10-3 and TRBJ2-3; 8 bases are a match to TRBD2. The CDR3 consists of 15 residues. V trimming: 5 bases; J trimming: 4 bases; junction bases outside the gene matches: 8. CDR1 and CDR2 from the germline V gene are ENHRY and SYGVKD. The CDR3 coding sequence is TGTGCCATCAGTAAAAGCGGGAGTGGGGCAGATACGCAGTATTTT. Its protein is CAISKSGSGADTQYF.

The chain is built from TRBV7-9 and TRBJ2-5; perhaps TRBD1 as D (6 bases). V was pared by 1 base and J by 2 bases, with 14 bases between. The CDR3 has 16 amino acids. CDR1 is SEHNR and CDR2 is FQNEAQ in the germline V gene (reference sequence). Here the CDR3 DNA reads TGTGCCAGCAGCTTAGGGGGACACGGGACACAAGAGACCCAGTACTTC. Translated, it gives CASSLGGHGTQETQYF.

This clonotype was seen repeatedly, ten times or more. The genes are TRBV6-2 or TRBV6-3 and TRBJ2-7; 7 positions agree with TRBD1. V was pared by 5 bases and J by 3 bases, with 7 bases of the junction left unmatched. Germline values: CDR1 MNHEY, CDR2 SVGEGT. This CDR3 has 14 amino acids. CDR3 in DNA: TGTGCCAGCAGTCCTATCGGACAGGTCTACGAGCAGTACTTC. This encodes CASSPIGQVYEQYF.

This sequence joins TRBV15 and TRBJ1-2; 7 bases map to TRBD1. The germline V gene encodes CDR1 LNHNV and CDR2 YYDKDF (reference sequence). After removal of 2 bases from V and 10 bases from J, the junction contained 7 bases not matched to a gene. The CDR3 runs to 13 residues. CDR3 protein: CATSRPRTGNYTF. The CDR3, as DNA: TGTGCCACCAGCAGACCCCGGACAGGAAACTACACCTTC.

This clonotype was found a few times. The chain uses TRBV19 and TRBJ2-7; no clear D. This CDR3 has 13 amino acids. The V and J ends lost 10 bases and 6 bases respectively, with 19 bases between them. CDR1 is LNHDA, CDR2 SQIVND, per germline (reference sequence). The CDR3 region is CATARSRVGEQYF. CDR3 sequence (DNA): TGTGCCACCGCGCGCTCAAGGGTTGGCGAGCAGTACTTC. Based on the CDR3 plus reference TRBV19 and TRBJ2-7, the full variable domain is DGGITQSPKYLFRKEGQNVTLSCEQNLNHDAMYWYRQDPGQGLRLIYYSQIVNDFQKGDIAEGYSVSREKKESFPLTVTSAQKNPTAFYLCATARSRVGEQYFGPGTRLTVT.

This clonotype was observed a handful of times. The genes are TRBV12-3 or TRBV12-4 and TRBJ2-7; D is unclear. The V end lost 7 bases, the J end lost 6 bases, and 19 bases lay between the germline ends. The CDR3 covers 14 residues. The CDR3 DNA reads TGTGCCAGCACTTTTTCCCTCTCCATCGGCGAGCAGTACTTC. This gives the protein CASTFSLSIGEQYF.

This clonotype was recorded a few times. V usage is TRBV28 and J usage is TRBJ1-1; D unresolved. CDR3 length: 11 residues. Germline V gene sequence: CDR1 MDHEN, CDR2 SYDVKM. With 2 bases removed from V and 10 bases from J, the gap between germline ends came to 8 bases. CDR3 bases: TGTGCCAGCAGTTTAAATCGCAGAGCTTTCTTT. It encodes CASSLNRRAFF.

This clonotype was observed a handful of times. This chain's CDR3 is CASSLLGLNEQFF. The CDR3 DNA reads TGCGCCAGCAGCCTCCTTGGGCTCAATGAGCAGTTCTTC. The genes are TRBV4-1 and TRBJ2-1; no definite D call. V was trimmed by 4 bases and J by 6 bases, leaving 10 bases between them. Germline loops: CDR1 MGHRA, CDR2 YSYEKL. CDR3 length: 13 amino acids.

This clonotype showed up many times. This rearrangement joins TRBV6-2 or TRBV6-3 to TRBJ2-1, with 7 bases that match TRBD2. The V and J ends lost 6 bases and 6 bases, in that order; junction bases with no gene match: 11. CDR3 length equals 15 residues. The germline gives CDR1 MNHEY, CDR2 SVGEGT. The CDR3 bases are TGTGCCAGCAGCCCTGGACTAGATCCCTTCAATGAGCAGTTCTTC. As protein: CASSPGLDPFNEQFF.

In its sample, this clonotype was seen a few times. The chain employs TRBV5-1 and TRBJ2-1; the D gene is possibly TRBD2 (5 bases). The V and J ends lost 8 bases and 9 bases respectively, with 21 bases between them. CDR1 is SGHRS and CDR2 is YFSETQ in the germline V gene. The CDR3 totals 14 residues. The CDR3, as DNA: TGCGCCAGTGGGAGAGGACTCACCCTAACTGAGCAGTTCTTC. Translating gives CASGRGLTLTEQFF.

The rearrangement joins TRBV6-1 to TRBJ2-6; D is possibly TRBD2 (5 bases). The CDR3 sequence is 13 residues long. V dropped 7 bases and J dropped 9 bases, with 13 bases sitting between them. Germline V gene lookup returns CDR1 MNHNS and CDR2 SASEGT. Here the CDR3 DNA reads TGTGCCAGCACTGGGAGTTTACTCAACGTCCTGACTTTC. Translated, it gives CASTGSLLNVLTF.

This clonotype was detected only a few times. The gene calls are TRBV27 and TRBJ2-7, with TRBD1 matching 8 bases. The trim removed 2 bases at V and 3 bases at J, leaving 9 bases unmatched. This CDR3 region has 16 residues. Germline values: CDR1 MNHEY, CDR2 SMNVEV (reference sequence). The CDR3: CASSLNPTGAVYEQYF. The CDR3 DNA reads TGTGCCAGCAGTTTAAACCCGACAGGGGCGGTCTACGAGCAGTACTTC.

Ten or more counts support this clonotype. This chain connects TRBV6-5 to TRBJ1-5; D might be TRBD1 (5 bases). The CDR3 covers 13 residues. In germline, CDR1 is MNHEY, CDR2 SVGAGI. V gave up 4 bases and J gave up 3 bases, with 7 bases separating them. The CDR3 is CASSWGINQPQHF. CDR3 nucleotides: TGTGCCAGCAGTTGGGGGATCAATCAGCCCCAGCATTTT.

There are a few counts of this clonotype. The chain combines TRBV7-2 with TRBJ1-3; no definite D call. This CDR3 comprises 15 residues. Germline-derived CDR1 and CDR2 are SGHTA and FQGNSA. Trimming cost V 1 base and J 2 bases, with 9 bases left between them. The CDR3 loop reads CASSLGPMAGNTIYF. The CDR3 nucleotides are TGTGCCAGCAGCTTAGGTCCGATGGCTGGAAACACCATATATTTT.

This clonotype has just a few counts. The CDR3 is CASSYRDRERGYTF. The DNA of the CDR3 is TGTGCCAGCAGCTACCGGGACAGGGAACGTGGCTACACCTTC. V is TRBV12-3 or TRBV12-4 and J is TRBJ1-2, with 9 positions matching TRBD1. V was pared by 6 bases and J by 7 bases, with 9 bases of the junction left unmatched. The CDR3 covers 14 residues.

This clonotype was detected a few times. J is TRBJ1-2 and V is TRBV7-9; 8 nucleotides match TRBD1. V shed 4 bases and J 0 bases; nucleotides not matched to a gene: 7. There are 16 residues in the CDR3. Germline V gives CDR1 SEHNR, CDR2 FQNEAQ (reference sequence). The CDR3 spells CASSSPGQVSNYGYTF. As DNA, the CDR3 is TGTGCCAGCAGCTCCCCGGGACAGGTTTCTAACTATGGCTACACCTTC.

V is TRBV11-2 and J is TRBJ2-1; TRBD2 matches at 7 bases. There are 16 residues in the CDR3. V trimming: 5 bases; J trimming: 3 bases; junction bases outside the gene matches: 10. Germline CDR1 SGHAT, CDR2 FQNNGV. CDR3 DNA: TGTGCCAGCAGCCCCGGGGGGACGGGAGGCTACAATGAGCAGTTCTTC. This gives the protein CASSPGGTGGYNEQFF. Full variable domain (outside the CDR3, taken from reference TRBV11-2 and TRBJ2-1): EAGVAQSPRYKIIEKRQSVAFWCNPISGHATLYWYQQILGQGPKLLIQFQNNGVVDDSQLPKDRFSAERLKGVDSTLKIQPAKLEDSAVYLCASSPGGTGGYNEQFFGPGTRLTVL.

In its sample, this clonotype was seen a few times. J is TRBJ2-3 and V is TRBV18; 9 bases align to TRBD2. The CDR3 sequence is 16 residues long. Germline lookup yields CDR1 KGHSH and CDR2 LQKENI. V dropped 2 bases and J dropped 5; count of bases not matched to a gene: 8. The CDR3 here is CASSPAAGGPEDTQYF. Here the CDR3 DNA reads TGTGCCAGCTCACCAGCTGCGGGGGGGCCGGAAGATACGCAGTATTTT.